These 8 T cell receptor beta chains were sequenced from one sample in a study of CD8+ T cells in alopecia areata. Sequencing templates came from extracted RNA that was reverse transcribed into cDNA. Repertoires were generated with immunoSEQ multiplex PCR, while TCRdb's copy carries only in-frame clones and drops some. The repertoire includes more than 95,000 clones, 30% to 40% of them detected once, and roughly 3.2% sits in the top ten. Sequenced material: CD4+ T cells sorted from blood. These TCRs come from a human donor with alopecia areata.

The chain carries TRBV29-1 and TRBJ2-5, with D perhaps matching TRBD1 or TRBD2 (5 bases each). The CDR3 totals 12 residues. Per germline, CDR1 SQVTM and CDR2 ANQGSEA. V lost 4 bases to trimming and J lost 6 bases, with 12 bases between them. CDR3 DNA: TGCAGCGTTGGCGGGCAGGGAAAGACCCAGTACTTC. Residues: CSVGGQGKTQYF.

This chain connects TRBV7-8 to TRBJ2-7, with a tentative D call TRBD1 (6 bases). The CDR3 loop spans 13 amino acids. Deletions cut 5 bases from V and 3 bases from J, with 11 bases between. CDR1 is SGHVS and CDR2 is FQNEAQ in the germline V gene. CDR3 sequence: CASSRQDRYEQYF. The CDR3 nucleotides read TGTGCCAGCAGCCGACAGGACCGCTACGAGCAGTACTTC.

This chain uses TRBV7-2 with TRBJ1-5; 7 bases match TRBD1. From germline, CDR1 is SGHTA and CDR2 FQGNSA. The CDR3 length is 14 residues. With 4 bases clipped from V and 0 bases from J, the junction kept 0 bases outside the gene matches. The CDR3 coding sequence is TGTGCCAGCAGCTCAGGGGGTAGCAATCAGCCCCAGCATTTT. Translating it yields CASSSGGSNQPQHF.

This chain uses TRBV18 with TRBJ1-2; D is ambiguous. The V and J ends lost 3 bases and 8 bases respectively, with 13 bases between them. Germline lookup yields CDR1 KGHSH and CDR2 LQKENI. The CDR3 is 13 residues long. The CDR3 sequence is CASSPGDSWGYTF. In nucleotides, the CDR3 is TGTGCCAGCTCACCTGGGGATTCTTGGGGCTACACCTTC. Using reference TRBV18 and TRBJ1-2 for the parts outside the CDR3, the full variable domain is NAGVMQNPRHLVRRRGQEARLRCSPMKGHSHVYWYRQLPEEGLKFMVYLQKENIIDESGMPKERFSAEFPKEGPSILRIQQVVRGDSAAYFCASSPGDSWGYTFGSGTRLTVV.

V gene TRBV27 combines with J gene TRBJ2-2, with D hard to call. Germline CDR1 is MNHEY and CDR2 is SMNVEV (reference sequence). The CDR3 is 11 amino acids. V lost 8 bases, J lost 3 bases, and 4 bases lay in between. This CDR3 is CASGYTGELFF. In nucleotides, the CDR3 is TGTGCCAGCGGTTACACCGGGGAGCTGTTTTTT.

The rearrangement joins TRBV7-3 to TRBJ1-1; 7 bases map to TRBD1. Germline-derived CDR1 and CDR2 are SGHTA and FQGTGA. V shed 5 bases and J 2 bases; nucleotides not matched to a gene: 8. This CDR3 contains 15 residues. The CDR3 DNA follows: TGTGCCAGCAGCGCCCTCGGGACAGTAAACACTGAAGCTTTCTTT. Translation gives CASSALGTVNTEAFF. Full variable domain (outside the CDR3, taken from reference TRBV7-3 and TRBJ1-1): GAGVSQTPSNKVTEKGKYVELRCDPISGHTALYWYRQSLGQGPEFLIYFQGTGAADDSGLPNDRFFAVRPEGSVSTLKIQRTERGDSAVYLCASSALGTVNTEAFFGQGTRLTVV.

The CDR3 DNA reads TGCAGCGTTATGTCCCTTAGTCACGCGAACACCGGGGAGCTGTTTTTT. Its translation: CSVMSLSHANTGELFF. The chain joins TRBV29-1 to TRBJ2-2; D unresolved. V was shortened by 5 bases and J by 0 bases, with 16 bases between the two germline ends. This CDR3 spans 16 amino acids. The V gene's germline CDR1 is SQVTM and CDR2 ANQGSEA.

As concerns this clone: Distinct nucleotide sequences in the sample also encode this CDR3. This chain joins TRBV2 and TRBJ2-1; TRBD2 agrees at 9 bases. The CDR3 is made up of 14 amino acids. The V segment lost 3 bases and the J segment 7 bases; nucleotides outside the gene matches: 4. Germline values: CDR1 SNHLY, CDR2 FYNNEI. CDR3 protein: CASSEVLAGNEQFF. CDR3 bases: TGTGCCAGCAGTGAGGTCCTAGCGGGGAATGAGCAGTTCTTC.